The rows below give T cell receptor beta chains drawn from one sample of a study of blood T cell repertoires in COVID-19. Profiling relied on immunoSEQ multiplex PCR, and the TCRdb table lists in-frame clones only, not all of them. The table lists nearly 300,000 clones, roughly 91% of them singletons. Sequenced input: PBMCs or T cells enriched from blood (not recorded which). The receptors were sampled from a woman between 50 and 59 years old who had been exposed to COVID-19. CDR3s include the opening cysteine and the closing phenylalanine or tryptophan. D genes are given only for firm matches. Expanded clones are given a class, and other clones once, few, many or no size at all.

cdr3_nt: TGTGCCTGGAGTGTCCGGGACAGGGTAAGCACAGATACGCAGTATTTT; cdr3_aa: CAWSVRDRVSTDTQYF; clone_size: -; d_call: TRBD1; j_call: TRBJ2-3; v_call: TRBV30
cdr3_nt: TGCGCCAGCAGTCAGAATGACCCAGGCACCGGGGAGCTGTTTTTT; cdr3_aa: CASSQNDPGTGELFF; clone_size: -; d_call: -; j_call: TRBJ2-2; v_call: TRBV5-1
cdr3_nt: TGTGCCAGCAGTTTAAGTTTCCCGACAGGGTCTGGAAACACCATATATTTT; cdr3_aa: CASSLSFPTGSGNTIYF; clone_size: -; d_call: TRBD1; j_call: TRBJ1-3; v_call: TRBV28
cdr3_nt: TGTGCCAGCAGCGTACGGGACAACGGTGAAAAACTGTTTTTT; cdr3_aa: CASSVRDNGEKLFF; clone_size: -; d_call: -; j_call: TRBJ1-4; v_call: TRBV5-8
cdr3_nt: TGTGCCAGGCGCCGGGGAACAGATACGCAGTATTTT; cdr3_aa: CARRRGTDTQYF; clone_size: -; d_call: -; j_call: TRBJ2-3; v_call: TRBV12-3/TRBV12-4
cdr3_nt: TGTGCCAGCTCACCCTTCAACAGGGTATCTGGAAACACCATATATTTT; cdr3_aa: CASSPFNRVSGNTIYF; clone_size: -; d_call: -; j_call: TRBJ1-3; v_call: TRBV18
cdr3_nt: TGCGCCAGCAGCTCCAGCGGGGGTTACAATGAGCAGTTCTTC; cdr3_aa: CASSSSGGYNEQFF; clone_size: -; d_call: TRBD2; j_call: TRBJ2-1; v_call: TRBV5-1
cdr3_nt: TGTGCCAGCAGCCAAGGGACAGCGGGGATTGGACCCCTCCACTTT; cdr3_aa: CASSQGTAGIGPLHF; clone_size: few; d_call: -; j_call: TRBJ1-6; v_call: TRBV3-1/TRBV3-2
cdr3_nt: TGCGCCAGCAGCTTGGCAGAAAACTATGGCTACACCTTC; cdr3_aa: CASSLAENYGYTF; clone_size: -; d_call: -; j_call: TRBJ1-2; v_call: TRBV5-1
cdr3_nt: TGTGCCAGTTTAGGAGATCCCTTTAGCAATGAGCAGTTCTTC; cdr3_aa: CASLGDPFSNEQFF; clone_size: -; d_call: -; j_call: TRBJ2-1; v_call: TRBV19
cdr3_nt: TGTGCCAGTAGTATGGGGCCAGCCACAGATACGCAGTATTTT; cdr3_aa: CASSMGPATDTQYF; clone_size: once; d_call: -; j_call: TRBJ2-3; v_call: TRBV19
cdr3_nt: TGTGCCAGTAGTAGACCGGGACTACAAGAGACCCAGTACTTC; cdr3_aa: CASSRPGLQETQYF; clone_size: few; d_call: TRBD2; j_call: TRBJ2-5; v_call: TRBV19
cdr3_nt: TGTGCCAGCAGCCGAGACAGAGCCTACAATGAGCAGTTCTTC; cdr3_aa: CASSRDRAYNEQFF; clone_size: -; d_call: -; j_call: TRBJ2-1; v_call: TRBV7-8
cdr3_nt: TGTGCCAGCAGCTTTAATGGGTTATCGGGGGGGTACAATGAGCAGTTCTTC; cdr3_aa: CASSFNGLSGGYNEQFF; clone_size: -; d_call: TRBD2; j_call: TRBJ2-1; v_call: TRBV11-2
cdr3_nt: TGCGCCAGCAGCTTAGGGGACATCTATAATTCACCCCTCCACTTT; cdr3_aa: CASSLGDIYNSPLHF; clone_size: -; d_call: -; j_call: TRBJ1-6; v_call: TRBV5-1
cdr3_nt: TGTGCCAGCAGTGTGGGACTAGCGGGGGTGGGACACAATGAGCAGTTCTTC; cdr3_aa: CASSVGLAGVGHNEQFF; clone_size: few; d_call: TRBD2; j_call: TRBJ2-1; v_call: TRBV2
cdr3_nt: TGTGCCAGCAGCGCCGGACAGGGACCCGGGGAGCTGTTTTTT; cdr3_aa: CASSAGQGPGELFF; clone_size: -; d_call: TRBD1; j_call: TRBJ2-2; v_call: TRBV9